These 19 T cell receptor beta chains originate from one sample sequenced in a study of CD8 T cells in ankylosing spondylitis. Study observations and caveats: In ankylosing spondylitis blood, a motif of seven to nine highly homologous TCR beta variants appeared characteristic.

TCRdb redid the calling of the 5' RACE reads with MiXCR, one entry per CDR3 protein. The profile shows a few hundred thousand distinct CDR3 sequences, about 15% of them singletons. Antigen specificity for these receptors is unknown. Sample: blood, either unsorted or a sorted T cell fraction (not recorded which). The receptors shown here come from a male donor with ankylosing spondylitis.

V and J are TRBV18 and TRBJ1-5, with 8 nucleotides matching TRBD1. V was pared by 3 bases and J by 6 bases, with 7 bases of the junction left unmatched. This CDR3 spans 15 amino acids. The V gene's germline CDR1 is KGHSH and CDR2 LQKENI. The CDR3 here is CASSPTGAQGQPQHF. The CDR3 DNA reads as TGTGCCAGCTCACCGACAGGGGCGCAGGGTCAGCCCCAGCATTTT. The entire variable domain, with the rest obtained from reference TRBV18 and TRBJ1-5, is as follows: NAGVMQNPRHLVRRRGQEARLRCSPMKGHSHVYWYRQLPEEGLKFMVYLQKENIIDESGMPKERFSAEFPKEGPSILRIQQVVRGDSAAYFCASSPTGAQGQPQHFGDGTRLSIL.

The V and J genes are TRBV19 and TRBJ1-2; D ambiguous. Between the trimmed V and J ends, which lost 5 bases and 4 bases, there was a span of 20 bases. CDR1 is LNHDA, CDR2 SQIVND, per germline (reference sequence). The CDR3 is made up of 16 amino acids. In nucleotides, the CDR3 is TGTGCCAGTAGTGGGGAATCTCCGCCTCGGGGCTATGGCTACACCTTC. It codes for CASSGESPPRGYGYTF.

This clonotype was observed many times. The chain carries TRBV15 and TRBJ1-1, with 7 positions matching TRBD1. V trimming: 2 bases; J trimming: 1 base; junction bases outside the gene matches: 1. The CDR3 is 14 residues long. Looked up from germline, CDR1 is LNHNV and CDR2 is YYDKDF (reference sequence). The CDR3, as DNA: TGTGCCACCAGCAGACGACAGGGGAACACTGAAGCTTTCTTT. It yields the protein CATSRRQGNTEAFF.

This clonotype appeared a few times. The chain joins TRBV7-2 to TRBJ2-3; maybe TRBD2 (5 bases). Germline loops: CDR1 SGHTA, CDR2 FQGNSA. The CDR3 is 12 amino acids. Trimming removed 3 bases at V and 5 bases at J, with 6 bases between. Here the CDR3 DNA reads TGTGCCAGCAGCTTTAGCGTAGATACGCAGTATTTT. Encoded protein: CASSFSVDTQYF. Full variable domain (missing parts from reference TRBV7-2 and TRBJ2-3): GAGVSQSPSNKVTEKGKDVELRCDPISGHTALYWYRQSLGQGLEFLIYFQGNSAPDKSGLPSDRFSAERTGGSVSTLTIQRTQQEDSAVYLCASSFSVDTQYFGPGTRLTVL.

The V and J genes are TRBV7-2 and TRBJ1-1; TRBD1 is a possible D gene (6 bases). V shed 2 bases and J shed 4 bases, with 14 bases lying between them. CDR1 is SGHTA, CDR2 FQGNSA, per germline. This CDR3 spans 15 amino acids. The CDR3 DNA follows: TGTGCCAGCAGCTTAAACGGAGGGGGGAGCACTGAAGCTTTCTTT. It translates to CASSLNGGGSTEAFF.

This clonotype has a handful of counts. The CDR3 spells CASRQGIAGNEQYF. The CDR3 bases are TGTGCCAGCCGCCAGGGTATAGCGGGCAACGAGCAGTACTTC. This rearrangement joins TRBV12-3 or TRBV12-4 to TRBJ2-7, with TRBD2 matching 7 bases. The CDR3 length is 14 residues. V dropped 8 bases and J dropped 5; count of bases not matched to a gene: 12.

CDR3 in DNA: TGTGCCAGCAGCCTCAGGACTAGCGCCTACCATGGGAAGCAGTTCTTC. It specifies CASSLRTSAYHGKQFF. The rearrangement links TRBV7-3 to TRBJ2-1, with TRBD2 identical over 9 bases. Germline trimming cut 5 bases from V and 11 bases from J; bases unmatched to any gene: 16. CDR3 size: 16 residues. Germline V lookup: CDR1 SGHTA, CDR2 FQGTGA. The variable domain in full, completed from reference TRBV7-3 and TRBJ2-1, reads GAGVSQTPSNKVTEKGKYVELRCDPISGHTALYWYRQSLGQGPEFLIYFQGTGAADDSGLPNDRFFAVRPEGSVSTLKIQRTERGDSAVYLCASSLRTSAYHGKQFFGPGTRLTVL.

In this sample, this clonotype turned up a few times. The chain carries TRBV5-5 and TRBJ2-1; possible D gene TRBD1, 5 bases. Germline V gene lookup returns CDR1 SGHKS and CDR2 YYEKEE (reference sequence). The ends were cut back, 1 base at V and 5 bases at J, with 13 bases in the middle. CDR3 length: 15 residues. DNA of the CDR3: TGTGCCAGCAGCTTGCACGCGACAGAGAACAATGAGCAGTTCTTC. This gives the protein CASSLHATENNEQFF.

The chain recombines TRBV5-4 with TRBJ2-3, with 9 positions matching TRBD1. The J segment lost 4 bases and the V segment lost 4 bases, leaving 4 bases of the junction unmatched. The germline CDR1 and CDR2 sequences are SGHNT and YYREEE (reference sequence). The CDR3 runs 14 residues. Here the CDR3 DNA reads TGTGCCAGCAGCGCACAGGGGGCCGCAGATACGCAGTATTTT. Its protein is CASSAQGAADTQYF. Using reference TRBV5-4 and TRBJ2-3 for the parts outside the CDR3, the full variable domain is ETGVTQSPTHLIKTRGQQVTLRCSSQSGHNTVSWYQQALGQGPQFIFQYYREEENGRGNFPPRFSGLQFPNYSSELNVNALELDDSALYLCASSAQGAADTQYFGPGTRLTVL.

This clonotype was seen many times. This chain joins TRBV6-2 or TRBV6-3 and TRBJ1-1, with D uncertain. The CDR3 has 14 residues. V dropped 4 bases and J dropped 1 base, with 10 bases sitting between them. Looked up from germline, CDR1 is MNHEY and CDR2 is SVGEGT. As DNA, the CDR3 is TGTGCCAGCAGTTCCCGAGCAGGGAACACTGAAGCTTTCTTT. This sequence encodes CASSSRAGNTEAFF.

V gene TRBV20-1 combines with J gene TRBJ2-7; 8 bases line up with TRBD2. This CDR3 has 15 residues. V lost 5 bases to trimming and J lost 5 bases; unmatched junction nucleotides: 14. Germline CDR1 DFQATT, CDR2 SNEGSKA (reference sequence). As DNA, the CDR3 is TGCAGTGCTTCCCCGGGATCGGGAGGGAGGAACGAGCAGTACTTC. It yields the protein CSASPGSGGRNEQYF.

The V and J genes are TRBV7-8 and TRBJ2-6; D possibly corresponds to TRBD1 (6 bases). The V gene's germline CDR1 is SGHVS and CDR2 FQNEAQ. Trimming removed 1 base from V and 0 bases from J, with 10 bases in between. CDR3 length: 17 residues. DNA for the CDR3: TGTGCCAGCAGCTTAGGACAGGTCCACTCTGGGGCCAACGTCCTGACTTTC. This codes for CASSLGQVHSGANVLTF.

The genes are TRBV6-2 or TRBV6-3 and TRBJ2-3; perhaps TRBD1 as D (6 bases). CDR1 and CDR2 from the germline V gene are MNHEY and SVGEGT. V lost 6 bases, J lost 4 bases, and 26 bases lay in between. The CDR3 sequence is 18 residues long. CDR3 nucleotides: TGTGCCAGCAGAACCCACGGACAGCCAACTTCGTCCGCAGATACGCAGTATTTT. This encodes CASRTHGQPTSSADTQYF.

The rearrangement uses TRBV11-2 and TRBJ2-2; no clear D gene. Germline values: CDR1 SGHAT, CDR2 FQNNGV. CDR3 length equals 14 residues. Deletions cut 5 bases from V and 5 bases from J, with 12 bases between. The CDR3 loop reads CASSPSQRTGELFF. The CDR3 DNA sequence: TGTGCCAGCAGCCCCTCGCAAAGAACCGGGGAGCTGTTTTTT.

CDR3 residues: CASRGGRGTSDSETQYF. CDR3 DNA sequence: TGTGCCAGCAGGGGGGGGAGAGGGACGTCCGATTCGGAGACCCAGTACTTC. The V gene is TRBV6-1, the J gene TRBJ2-5, with 7 positions matching TRBD2. Per the germline V gene, CDR1 is MNHNS and CDR2 is SASEGT. This CDR3 has 17 residues. V shed 6 bases, J shed 5 bases, and the junction held 18 bases outside the gene matches.

In its sample, this clonotype was seen a few times. This sequence joins TRBV20-1 and TRBJ2-1; 11 bases align to TRBD2. J was trimmed by 4 bases and V by 5 bases; bases with no gene match: 7. The CDR3 totals 15 residues. Per the germline V gene, CDR1 is DFQATT and CDR2 is SNEGSKA (reference sequence). The CDR3 here is CSAAPLAGGYNEQFF. CDR3 coding DNA: TGCAGTGCTGCTCCTTTAGCGGGAGGGTACAATGAGCAGTTCTTC.

This chain joins TRBV20-1 and TRBJ1-5; tentative D call: TRBD1 (5 bases). Trimming left V 3 bases short and J 2 bases short, with 11 bases between. The CDR3 has 14 amino acids. Germline V lookup: CDR1 DFQATT, CDR2 SNEGSKA (reference sequence). The CDR3 DNA is TGCAGTGCTAGGCAGGGAGATGGCAATCAGCCCCAGCATTTT. It encodes CSARQGDGNQPQHF.

The J gene is TRBJ1-1, the V gene TRBV5-1; D ambiguous. This CDR3 spans 14 amino acids. Trimming took off 1 base at V and 0 bases at J, with 7 bases between the two ends. Germline V gene data show CDR1 as SGHRS and CDR2 as YFSETQ. DNA of the CDR3: TGCGCCAGCAGCTTGAGTACCTTGAACACTGAAGCTTTCTTT. Translation: CASSLSTLNTEAFF.

This chain connects TRBV5-1 to TRBJ2-1; 8 bases align to TRBD2. The V gene end was trimmed by 3 bases and the J gene end by 6 bases; junction bases not matched to a gene: 11. Germline V gives CDR1 SGHRS, CDR2 YFSETQ. The CDR3 contains 16 residues. The DNA of the CDR3 is TGCGCCAGCAGCTCACGCCCTTCCGGGACTAGCAATGAGCAGTTCTTC. As protein: CASSSRPSGTSNEQFF. Looking up the rest from reference TRBV5-1 and TRBJ2-1 gives the full variable domain: KAGVTQTPRYLIKTRGQQVTLSCSPISGHRSVSWYQQTPGQGLQFLFEYFSETQRNKGNFPGRFSGRQFSNSRSEMNVSTLELGDSALYLCASSSRPSGTSNEQFFGPGTRLTVL.